The entry that follows covers one T cell receptor (beta chain) sequence. Germline CDR1 and CDR2: SGHDT and YYEEEE. CDR3 length: 15 residues. The ends lost 0 bases at V and 1 base at J; junction bases unmatched: 3. This entry is derived from a study of blood T cell repertoires in COVID-19. Study as a whole: Nucleic acid was either cDNA or gDNA, and it came from T cells, B-cell-depleted T cells, or PBMCs.

Sequencing used immunoSEQ multiplex PCR; TCRdb keeps in-frame clones, though not all of them. The sample holds about 240,000 clones, approximately 90% seen once. This receptor was taken from a woman between 45 and 60 years old with COVID-19, enrolled during active disease. The sequenced sample was peripheral blood. The chain uses TRBV5-6 and TRBJ2-5; 7 positions agree with TRBD1. The CDR3 sequence: CASSLAWDSQETQYF. The CDR3 DNA reads TGTGCCAGCAGCTTGGCTTGGGACAGCCAAGAGACCCAGTACTTC.